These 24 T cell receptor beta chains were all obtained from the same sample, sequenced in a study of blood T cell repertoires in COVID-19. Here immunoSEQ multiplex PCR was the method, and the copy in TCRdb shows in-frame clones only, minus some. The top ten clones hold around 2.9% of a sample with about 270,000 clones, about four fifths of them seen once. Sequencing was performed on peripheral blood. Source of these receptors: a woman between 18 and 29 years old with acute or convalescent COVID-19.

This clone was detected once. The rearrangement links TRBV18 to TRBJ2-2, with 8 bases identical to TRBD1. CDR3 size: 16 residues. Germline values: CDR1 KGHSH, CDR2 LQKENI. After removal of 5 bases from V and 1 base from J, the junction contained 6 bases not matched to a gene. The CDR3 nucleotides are TGTGCCAGCTCATCTCTACAGGGGGAGAACACCGGGGAGCTGTTTTTT. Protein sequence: CASSSLQGENTGELFF.

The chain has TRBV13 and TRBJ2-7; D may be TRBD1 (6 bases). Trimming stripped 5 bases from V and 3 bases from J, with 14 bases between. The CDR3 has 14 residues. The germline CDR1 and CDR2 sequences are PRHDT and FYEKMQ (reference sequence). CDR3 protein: CASSPRNRVYEQYF. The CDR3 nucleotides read TGTGCCAGCAGCCCCCGTAACAGGGTCTACGAGCAGTACTTC.

The CDR3 is CASSFSGAKGCTF. CDR3 nucleotides: TGTGCCAGCAGTTTCAGCGGGGCCAAGGGTTGCACCTTC. This chain links TRBV7-2 with TRBJ1-2; D is perhaps TRBD1 (5 bases). This CDR3 comprises 13 residues. Looked up from germline, CDR1 is SGHTA and CDR2 is FQGNSA. Deletions cut 6 bases from V and 13 bases from J, with 21 bases between.

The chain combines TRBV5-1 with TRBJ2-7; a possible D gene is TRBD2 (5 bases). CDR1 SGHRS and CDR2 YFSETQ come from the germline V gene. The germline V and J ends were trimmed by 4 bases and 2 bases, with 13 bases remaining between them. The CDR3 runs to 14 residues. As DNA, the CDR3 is TGCGCCAGCAGCGACCCCGGGAAAGCCTACGAGCAGTACTTC. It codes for CASSDPGKAYEQYF.

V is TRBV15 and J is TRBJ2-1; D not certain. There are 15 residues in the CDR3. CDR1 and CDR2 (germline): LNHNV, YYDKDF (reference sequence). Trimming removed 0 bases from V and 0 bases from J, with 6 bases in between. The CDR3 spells CATSRDGVSYNEQFF. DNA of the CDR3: TGTGCCACCAGCAGAGATGGAGTCTCCTACAATGAGCAGTTCTTC.

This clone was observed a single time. The CDR3 is CASSSLGGAVNTIYF. The CDR3 bases are TGTGCCAGCAGTTCCCTCGGAGGGGCGGTAAACACCATATATTTT. The chain uses TRBV13 and TRBJ1-3; possible D gene TRBD1, 5 bases. The CDR3 is 15 amino acids. With 6 bases removed from V and 6 bases from J, the gap between germline ends came to 18 bases. Germline V gene lookup returns CDR1 PRHDT and CDR2 FYEKMQ (reference sequence).

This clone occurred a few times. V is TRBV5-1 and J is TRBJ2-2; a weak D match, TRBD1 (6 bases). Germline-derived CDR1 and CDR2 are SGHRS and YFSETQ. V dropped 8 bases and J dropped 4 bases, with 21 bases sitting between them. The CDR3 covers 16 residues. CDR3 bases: TGCGCCAGTACCCTGCGGCAGGGGCGGTTCACCGGGGAGCTGTTTTTT. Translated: CASTLRQGRFTGELFF.

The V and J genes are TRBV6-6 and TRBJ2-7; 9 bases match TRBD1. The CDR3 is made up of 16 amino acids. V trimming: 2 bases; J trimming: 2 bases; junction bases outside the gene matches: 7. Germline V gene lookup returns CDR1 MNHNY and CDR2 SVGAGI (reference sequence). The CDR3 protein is CASSYPGQGRTYEQYF. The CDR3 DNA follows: TGTGCCAGCAGTTACCCGGGACAGGGCAGAACCTACGAGCAGTACTTC.

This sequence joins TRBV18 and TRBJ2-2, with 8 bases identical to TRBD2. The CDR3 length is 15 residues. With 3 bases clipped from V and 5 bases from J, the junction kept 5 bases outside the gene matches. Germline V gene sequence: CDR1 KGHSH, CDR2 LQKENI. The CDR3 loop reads CASSPAGGSTGELFF. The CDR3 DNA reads TGTGCCAGCTCACCCGCGGGAGGCTCAACCGGGGAGCTGTTTTTT. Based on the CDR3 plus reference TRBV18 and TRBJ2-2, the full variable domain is NAGVMQNPRHLVRRRGQEARLRCSPMKGHSHVYWYRQLPEEGLKFMVYLQKENIIDESGMPKERFSAEFPKEGPSILRIQQVVRGDSAAYFCASSPAGGSTGELFFGEGSRLTVL.

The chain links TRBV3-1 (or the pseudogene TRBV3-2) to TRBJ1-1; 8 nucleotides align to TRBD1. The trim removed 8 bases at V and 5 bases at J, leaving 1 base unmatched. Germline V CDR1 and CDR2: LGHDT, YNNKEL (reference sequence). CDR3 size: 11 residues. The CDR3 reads CASWTGTEAFF. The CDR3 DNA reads TGTGCCAGCTGGACAGGGACTGAAGCTTTCTTT.

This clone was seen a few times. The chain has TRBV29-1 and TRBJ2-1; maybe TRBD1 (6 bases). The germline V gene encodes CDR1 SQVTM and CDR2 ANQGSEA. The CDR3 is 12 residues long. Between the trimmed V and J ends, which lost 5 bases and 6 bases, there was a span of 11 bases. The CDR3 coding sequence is TGCAGCGTTTTCGGACAGTCCAATGAGCAGTTCTTC. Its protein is CSVFGQSNEQFF.

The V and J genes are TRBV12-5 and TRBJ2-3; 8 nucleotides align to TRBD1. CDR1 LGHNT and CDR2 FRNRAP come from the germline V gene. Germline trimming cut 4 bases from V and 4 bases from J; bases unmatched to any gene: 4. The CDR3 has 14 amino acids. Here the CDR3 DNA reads TGTGCTAGTGGTTCACAGGGGGGATCAGATACGCAGTATTTT. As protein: CASGSQGGSDTQYF.

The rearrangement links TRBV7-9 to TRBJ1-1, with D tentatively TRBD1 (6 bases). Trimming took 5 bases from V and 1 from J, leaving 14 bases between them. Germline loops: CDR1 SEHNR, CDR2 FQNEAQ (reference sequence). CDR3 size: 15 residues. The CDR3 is CASSPTGGGNTEAFF. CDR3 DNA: TGTGCCAGCAGCCCCACGGGAGGGGGGAACACTGAAGCTTTCTTT.

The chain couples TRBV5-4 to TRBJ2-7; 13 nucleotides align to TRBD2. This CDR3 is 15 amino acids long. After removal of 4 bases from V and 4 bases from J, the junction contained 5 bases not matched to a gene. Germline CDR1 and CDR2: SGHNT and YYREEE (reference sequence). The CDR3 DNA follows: TGTGCCAGCAGCAGGACTAGCGGGAGTCTTTACGAGCAGTACTTC. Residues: CASSRTSGSLYEQYF.

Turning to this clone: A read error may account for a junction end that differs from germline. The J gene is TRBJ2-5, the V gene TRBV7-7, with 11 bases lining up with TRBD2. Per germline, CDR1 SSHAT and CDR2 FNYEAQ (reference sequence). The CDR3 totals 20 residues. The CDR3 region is CASSQTNRASGRPAQETQYF. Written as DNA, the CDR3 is TGTGCTAGCAGTCAAACGAACCGGGCTAGCGGGAGGCCGGCCCAAGAGACCCAGTACTTC. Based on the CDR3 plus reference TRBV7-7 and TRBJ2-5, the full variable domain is GAGVSQSPRYKVTKRGQDVTLRCDPISSHATLYWYQQALGQGPEFLTYFNYEAQPDKSGLPSDRFSAERPEGSISTLTIQRTEQRDSAMYRCASSQTNRASGRPAQETQYFGPGTRLLVL.

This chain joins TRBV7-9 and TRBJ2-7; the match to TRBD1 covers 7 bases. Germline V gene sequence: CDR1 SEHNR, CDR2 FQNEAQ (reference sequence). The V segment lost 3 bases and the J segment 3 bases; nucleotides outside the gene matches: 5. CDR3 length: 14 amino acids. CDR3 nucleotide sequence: TGTGCCAGCAGCTTTTTAGGGACAGTCTACGAGCAGTACTTC. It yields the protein CASSFLGTVYEQYF.

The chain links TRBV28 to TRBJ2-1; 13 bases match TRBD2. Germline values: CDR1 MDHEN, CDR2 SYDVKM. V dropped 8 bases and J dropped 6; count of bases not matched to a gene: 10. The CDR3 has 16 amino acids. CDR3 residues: CASSRARLAGGNEQFF. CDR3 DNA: TGTGCCAGCTCCCGGGCCCGACTAGCGGGAGGCAATGAGCAGTTCTTC.

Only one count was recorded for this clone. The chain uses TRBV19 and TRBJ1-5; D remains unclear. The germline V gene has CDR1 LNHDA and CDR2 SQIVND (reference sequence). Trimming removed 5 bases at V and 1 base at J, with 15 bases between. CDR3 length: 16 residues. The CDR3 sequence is CASSAFLARSNQPQHF. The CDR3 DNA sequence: TGTGCCAGTAGTGCGTTTTTGGCCAGGAGCAATCAGCCCCAGCATTTT.

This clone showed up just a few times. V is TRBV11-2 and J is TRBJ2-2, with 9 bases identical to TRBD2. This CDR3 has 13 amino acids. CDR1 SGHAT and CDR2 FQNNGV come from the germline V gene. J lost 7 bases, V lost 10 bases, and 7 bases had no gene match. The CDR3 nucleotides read TGTGCCACCAAGCTAGCGGGACACGGGGAGCTGTTTTTT. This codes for CATKLAGHGELFF.

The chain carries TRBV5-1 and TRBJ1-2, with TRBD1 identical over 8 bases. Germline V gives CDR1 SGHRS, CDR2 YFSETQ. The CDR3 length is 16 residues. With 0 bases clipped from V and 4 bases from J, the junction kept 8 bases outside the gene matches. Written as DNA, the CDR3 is TGCGCCAGCAGCTTGGCGGGAGACAGGGGCCTCTATGGCTACACCTTC. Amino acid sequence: CASSLAGDRGLYGYTF.

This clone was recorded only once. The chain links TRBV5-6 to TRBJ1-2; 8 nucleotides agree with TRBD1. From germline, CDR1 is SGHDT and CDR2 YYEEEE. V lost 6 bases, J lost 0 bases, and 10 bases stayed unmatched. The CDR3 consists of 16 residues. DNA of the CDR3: TGTGCCAGCATCGAAACAGGGGGAGAATCTAACTATGGCTACACCTTC. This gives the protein CASIETGGESNYGYTF.

The CDR3 DNA sequence: TGTGCCAGCAGTATAACCGCGGCGGGGAACACTGAAGCTTTCTTT. It translates to CASSITAAGNTEAFF. V gene TRBV6-5 combines with J gene TRBJ1-1; D is uncertain. In germline, CDR1 is MNHEY, CDR2 SVGAGI. This CDR3 spans 15 amino acids. Deletions cut 5 bases from V and 1 base from J, with 14 bases between.

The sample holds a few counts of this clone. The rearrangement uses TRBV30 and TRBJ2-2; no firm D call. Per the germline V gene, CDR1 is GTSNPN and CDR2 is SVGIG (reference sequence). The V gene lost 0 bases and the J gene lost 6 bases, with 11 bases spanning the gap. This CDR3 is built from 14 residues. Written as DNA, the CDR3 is TGTGCCTGGAGTGTGAGGTTCGTAGCCGGGGAGCTGTTTTTT. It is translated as CAWSVRFVAGELFF. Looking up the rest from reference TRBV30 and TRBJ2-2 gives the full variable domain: SQTIHQWPATLVQPVGSPLSLECTVEGTSNPNLYWYRQAAGRGLQLLFYSVGIGQISSEVPQNLSASRPQDRQFILSSKKLLLSDSGFYLCAWSVRFVAGELFFGEGSRLTVL.

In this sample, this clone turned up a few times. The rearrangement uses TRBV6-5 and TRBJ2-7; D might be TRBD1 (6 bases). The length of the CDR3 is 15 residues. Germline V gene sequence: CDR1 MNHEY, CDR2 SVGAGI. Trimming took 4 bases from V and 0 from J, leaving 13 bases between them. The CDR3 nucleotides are TGTGCCAGCAGTTCGTTCGACAGGCCCTCCTACGAGCAGTACTTC. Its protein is CASSSFDRPSYEQYF.